What follows are 18 T cell receptor beta chains derived from one specimen sequenced in a study of blood T cell repertoires in COVID-19. Produced via immunoSEQ multiplex PCR; TCRdb's table is partial and in-frame only. Of more than 150,000 clones in the sample, around nine tenths were seen once. Material: peripheral blood. Source of these receptors: a man aged 35 to 55 with acute or convalescent COVID-19.

CDR3 coding DNA: TGTGCCAGCAGCCGGGGACTAGCGGGGCTTAACACCGGGGAGCTGTTTTTT. As protein: CASSRGLAGLNTGELFF. This chain joins TRBV4-2 and TRBJ2-2; TRBD2 matches 13 bases. J was trimmed by 2 bases and V by 4 bases; bases with no gene match: 4. The CDR3 is 17 residues long. CDR1 and CDR2 (germline): LGHNA, YNFKEQ.

This clone was detected only a few times. The rearrangement uses TRBV5-1 and TRBJ1-2, with D tentatively TRBD1 (5 bases). This CDR3 has 14 amino acids. In germline, CDR1 is SGHRS, CDR2 YFSETQ. The germline V and J ends were trimmed by 0 bases and 0 bases, with 6 bases remaining between them. CDR3 DNA: TGCGCCAGCAGCTTGGAAGGGGCTAACTATGGCTACACCTTC. Residues: CASSLEGANYGYTF.

The J gene is TRBJ2-3, the V gene TRBV5-4; the match to TRBD2 covers 9 bases. The length of the CDR3 is 16 residues. Germline V gene sequence: CDR1 SGHNT, CDR2 YYREEE (reference sequence). The V segment lost 4 bases and the J segment 0 bases; nucleotides outside the gene matches: 6. CDR3 loop: CASSPGTSLSTDTQYF. Here the CDR3 DNA reads TGTGCCAGCAGCCCCGGGACTAGCCTGAGCACAGATACGCAGTATTTT. Combining the CDR3 with reference TRBV5-4 and TRBJ2-3 gives the whole variable domain ETGVTQSPTHLIKTRGQQVTLRCSSQSGHNTVSWYQQALGQGPQFIFQYYREEENGRGNFPPRFSGLQFPNYSSELNVNALELDDSALYLCASSPGTSLSTDTQYFGPGTRLTVL.

The chain couples TRBV9 to TRBJ1-2, with 7 nucleotides matching TRBD1. This CDR3 has 15 residues. V gave up 0 bases and J gave up 4 bases; unmatched junction bases: 6. Germline V gene lookup returns CDR1 SGDLS and CDR2 YYNGEE. CDR3 bases: TGTGCCAGCAGCGTAGAGACAGGGCTCGGCTATGGCTACACCTTC. Translated, it gives CASSVETGLGYGYTF.

This clone occurred a few times. V gene TRBV25-1 combines with J gene TRBJ1-1; D is unresolved. Trimming took 0 bases from V and 5 from J, leaving 10 bases between them. The CDR3 runs to 14 residues. The germline CDR1 and CDR2 sequences are MGHDK and SYGVNS. The CDR3 is CASSEYGESTEAFF. The CDR3, as DNA: TGTGCCAGCAGTGAATACGGGGAATCGACTGAAGCTTTCTTT.

This clone was recorded once. V gene TRBV7-9 combines with J gene TRBJ2-5; D unresolved. Germline V gene sequence: CDR1 SEHNR, CDR2 FQNEAQ (reference sequence). V was trimmed by 4 bases and J by 7 bases, leaving 10 bases between them. CDR3 length: 12 residues. CDR3 coding DNA: TGTGCCAGCAGCTCGTCTACTGGGACCCAGTACTTC. This sequence encodes CASSSSTGTQYF. The full variable domain, rest sourced from reference TRBV7-9 and TRBJ2-5, is DTGVSQNPRHKITKRGQNVTFRCDPISEHNRLYWYRQTLGQGPEFLTYFQNEAQLEKSRLLSDRFSAERPKGSFSTLEIQRTEQGDSAMYLCASSSSTGTQYFGPGTRLLVL.

The V call is TRBV19, the J call TRBJ2-7; TRBD1 matches 10 bases. The germline V gene has CDR1 LNHDA and CDR2 SQIVND (reference sequence). V lost 5 bases to trimming and J lost 3 bases; unmatched junction nucleotides: 4. This CDR3 comprises 14 residues. The CDR3: CASSPRTGGYEQYF. CDR3 nucleotide sequence: TGTGCCAGTAGTCCTCGGACAGGGGGCTACGAGCAGTACTTC.

The table lists this clone with a count of one. The V and J genes are TRBV30 and TRBJ1-1; 8 bases align to TRBD1. The CDR3 length is 12 residues. V shed 4 bases and J 3 bases; nucleotides not matched to a gene: 1. Germline V lookup: CDR1 GTSNPN, CDR2 SVGIG (reference sequence). In DNA form, the CDR3 reads TGTGCCTGGACAGGGGGCTACACTGAAGCTTTCTTT. It yields the protein CAWTGGYTEAFF. Looking up the rest from reference TRBV30 and TRBJ1-1 gives the full variable domain: SQTIHQWPATLVQPVGSPLSLECTVEGTSNPNLYWYRQAAGRGLQLLFYSVGIGQISSEVPQNLSASRPQDRQFILSSKKLLLSDSGFYLCAWTGGYTEAFFGQGTRLTVV.

J is TRBJ1-3 and V is TRBV6-4; 7 nucleotides align to TRBD1. The CDR3 runs 15 residues. Germline V gene data show CDR1 as MRHNA and CDR2 as SNTAGT. V shed 4 bases and J 5 bases; nucleotides not matched to a gene: 8. The CDR3: CASSATGRKRNTIYF. The CDR3 bases are TGTGCCAGCAGTGCGACAGGGCGTAAACGAAACACCATATATTTT.

The gene calls are TRBV29-1 and TRBJ2-1, with a tentative D call TRBD1 (6 bases). Germline V gene data show CDR1 as SQVTM and CDR2 as ANQGSEA. The CDR3 extends over 12 amino acids. The V and J ends lost 3 bases and 9 bases respectively, with 12 bases between them. CDR3 loop: CSVDYRVSEQFF. In DNA form, the CDR3 reads TGCAGCGTTGATTACAGGGTGAGTGAGCAGTTCTTC.

This chain links TRBV7-2 with TRBJ1-2, with 9 bases matching TRBD1. The germline V gene has CDR1 SGHTA and CDR2 FQGNSA. The CDR3 length is 16 residues. J gave up 1 base and V 2 bases, and 5 bases lay outside the gene matches. In nucleotides, the CDR3 is TGTGCCAGCAGCTTAAGGCCGACAGGGGGTAACTATGGCTACACCTTC. The encoded protein is CASSLRPTGGNYGYTF.

This clone was seen a single time. The rearrangement links TRBV10-3 to TRBJ1-1; 7 bases agree with TRBD1. V gave up 2 bases and J gave up 6 bases; unmatched junction bases: 3. Germline CDR1 reads ENHRY; CDR2 reads SYGVKD. The length of the CDR3 is 13 residues. In DNA, the CDR3 is TGTGCCATCAGTGAGGGGCAGGGGGCTGAAGCTTTCTTT. This codes for CAISEGQGAEAFF.

The chain links TRBV5-4 to TRBJ2-3; TRBD2 matches at 13 bases. This CDR3 is 16 amino acids long. With 0 bases clipped from V and 5 bases from J, the junction kept 3 bases outside the gene matches. Germline CDR1 SGHNT, CDR2 YYREEE (reference sequence). The DNA for the CDR3 is TGTGCCAGCAGCTTGGGACTAGCGGGGGGAAGAGATACGCAGTATTTT. Translation gives CASSLGLAGGRDTQYF.

The V call is TRBV18, the J call TRBJ1-2, with D perhaps matching TRBD1 (6 bases). Germline V lookup: CDR1 KGHSH, CDR2 LQKENI. Trimming took 6 bases from V and 4 from J, leaving 15 bases between them. The CDR3 runs 14 residues. Written as DNA, the CDR3 is TGTGCCAGCTCCCAAGTCAGGACAGCCTATGGCTACACCTTC. Its protein is CASSQVRTAYGYTF.

This clone appeared once. The chain uses TRBV27 and TRBJ2-1, with 8 bases identical to TRBD2. There are 13 residues in the CDR3. Per the germline V gene, CDR1 is MNHEY and CDR2 is SMNVEV (reference sequence). The J segment lost 7 bases and the V segment lost 5 bases, leaving 4 bases of the junction unmatched. The DNA for the CDR3 is TGTGCCAGCAGTCCCAGCGGGGGTAATGAGCAGTTCTTC. Its translation is CASSPSGGNEQFF.

The chain couples TRBV19 to TRBJ2-1; TRBD1 aligns across 9 bases. Germline V CDR1 and CDR2: LNHDA, SQIVND (reference sequence). This CDR3 is built from 13 residues. After removal of 6 bases from V and 8 bases from J, the junction contained 5 bases not matched to a gene. This chain's CDR3 is CASRSGQGHEQFF. CDR3 nucleotides: TGTGCCAGTAGATCTGGACAGGGGCATGAGCAGTTCTTC.

The gene calls are TRBV11-3 and TRBJ2-5, with a tentative D call TRBD1 (5 bases). Germline V gene data show CDR1 as SGHNT and CDR2 as YENEEA. Deletions cut 5 bases from V and 5 bases from J, with 12 bases between. The CDR3 loop spans 13 amino acids. The CDR3 region has the DNA TGTGCCAGCAGCACCAGGGTTGGGGAGACCCAGTACTTC. Translated, it gives CASSTRVGETQYF.

This chain connects TRBV19 to TRBJ2-5; TRBD1 matches 7 bases. J was trimmed by 4 bases and V by 4 bases; bases with no gene match: 9. The CDR3 has 15 residues. CDR1 and CDR2 (germline): LNHDA, SQIVND (reference sequence). The CDR3 coding sequence is TGTGCCAGTAGTAAACCGACAGGGCTTGGAGAGACCCAGTACTTC. This encodes CASSKPTGLGETQYF.